The next 2 T cell receptor beta chains were all read from a single sample in a study of blood T cell repertoires in COVID-19. Profiling relied on immunoSEQ multiplex PCR, and the TCRdb table lists in-frame clones only, not all of them. Here the sample spans 65,000 to 95,000 clones, 60% to 85% being singletons. The sequencing sample was made of peripheral blood. The receptor set was obtained from a human donor in a cohort sampled during active COVID-19.

This chain connects TRBV13 to TRBJ2-3; 7 bases agree with TRBD2. Per germline, CDR1 PRHDT and CDR2 FYEKMQ (reference sequence). The CDR3 is made up of 15 amino acids. J lost 2 bases, V lost 5 bases, and 7 bases had no gene match. CDR3: CASSHLAEHTDTQYF. The CDR3 DNA sequence: TGTGCCAGCAGCCACCTAGCGGAACACACAGATACGCAGTATTTT.

This clone was found a few times. The chain combines TRBV6-5 with TRBJ1-1; the D gene is possibly TRBD1 (5 bases). Germline CDR1 and CDR2: MNHEY and SVGAGI. V lost 8 bases and J 0 bases, leaving 10 bases between the germline ends. The CDR3 has 13 amino acids. The DNA for the CDR3 is TGTGCCAGCCACAGGTTCTTGAACACTGAAGCTTTCTTT. Its translation is CASHRFLNTEAFF.